Ten or more counts support the clone carrying this T cell receptor beta chain. Its antigen is not identified. V shed 3 bases and J shed 2 bases, with 9 bases lying between them. The CDR3 runs to 14 residues. CDR1 and CDR2 (germline): SGHRS, YFSETQ. This specimen comes from a study of early T cells in non-severe SARS-CoV-2 infection. Individual cDNA molecules were tagged with unique molecular identifiers, the study reported. MiXCR, applied by TCRdb to the 5' RACE reads, yields one record per CDR3 protein. The sample has 20,000 to 25,000 distinct CDR3 sequences; less than 4.5% are singletons. The study's findings and limits: Private and CD4 specificities were missed by VDJdb matching, which favored anti-spike CD8 responses.

The chain is built from TRBV5-1 and TRBJ1-5; D possibly corresponds to TRBD1 (5 bases). The sequencing sample was made of whole blood. This sequence originates from an adult who was a healthcare worker with PCR-confirmed SARS-CoV-2 infection or an uninfected control (not recorded which). The CDR3 DNA reads as TGCGCCAGCAGCTCCATGGGGGGCAATCAGCCCCAGCATTTT. It translates to CASSSMGGNQPQHF.